This TCR beta chain is from a study of early T cells in non-severe SARS-CoV-2 infection (dated by TCRdb to the early 2020s). About the study as a whole: Because TCR sequencing relied on bulk RNA taken from unsorted whole blood, pairing of alpha and beta chains was not possible. Points the paper makes about the study in general: VDJdb matching was skewed toward anti-spike CD8 responses and likely underestimated virus-specific expansions by missing private and CD4 specificities.

From the cysteine through the phenylalanine, the CDR3 covers 12 amino acids. The DNA shown is the 36-base CDR3, in frame from base 1. Reading the germline V gene (reference sequence) gives CDR1 LNHDA and CDR2 SQIVND. V is clipped by 4 bases and J by 6 bases, and the sequence between their germline boundaries is 9 bases long. This clonotype was counted many times. The specificity of this receptor is unknown. Per-base qualities were not stored, and no clone one base away is much larger. A case-control design nested within a healthcare worker cohort in London, UK, was used, with weekly nasopharyngeal swab PCR tests and blood sampling performed. Healthcare workers were recruited during the week of the UK lockdown, between 23 and 31 March 2020, and followed weekly for up to about 15 weeks. Libraries were built with 5' RACE. TCRdb lists the instrument as NextSeq 500. The TCR library protocol attached unique molecular identifiers to individual cDNA molecules to correct for sequencing error and PCR bias. Both TCR alpha and beta chains were sequenced, and tight co-correlation was observed between alpha and beta sequence abundances in each sample. Turning to the authors' computational methods: Decombinator V4 was used to annotate the V gene, J gene and CDR3 of the TCR sequences. TCRs were defined as expanded if a significant change between any two time points was detected under a Poisson model with p below 0.0001. TCR abundances were normalised to the total number of TCRs sequenced per sample and were expressed as counts per million. TRAV1-2 paired with TRAJ12, TRAJ20 or TRAJ33 defined MAIT TCRs, while TRAV10 paired with TRAJ18 defined iNKT TCRs. VDJdb, accessed 1 November 2021, was searched for CMV, EBV and SARS-CoV-2 annotated TCRs, with TCRs annotated for multiple antigens excluded. TCRdb reprocessing: public reads trimmed at Q25 with fastp, clones called with MiXCR, in-frame beta chains kept. Rows are combined by CDR3 protein, so each entry shows the most common genes and DNA. The V and J calls and clone size come from TCRdb's table, not from the authors' own analysis. Counted in this sample were around 55,000 distinct CDR3 sequences; approximately 13% of them appeared once. The ten largest clones take up under 1.5% of the sample.

The sequenced sample consisted of whole blood. This TCR derives from an adult who was a healthcare worker with PCR-confirmed SARS-CoV-2 infection or an uninfected control (not recorded which). The sequence is built from TRBV19 and TRBJ1-2; confidence is insufficient to name the D gene. The DNA sequence is TGTGCCAGTAGTAGATGGCGACATGGCTACACCTTC. Translation gives CASSRWRHGYTF. Reference TRBV19 and TRBJ1-2 proteins supply the regions before and after the CDR3; the full variable domain is: DGGITQSPKYLFRKEGQNVTLSCEQNLNHDAMYWYRQDPGQGLRLIYYSQIVNDFQKGDIAEGYSVSREKKESFPLTVTSAQKNPTAFYLCASSRWRHGYTFGSGTRLTVV.